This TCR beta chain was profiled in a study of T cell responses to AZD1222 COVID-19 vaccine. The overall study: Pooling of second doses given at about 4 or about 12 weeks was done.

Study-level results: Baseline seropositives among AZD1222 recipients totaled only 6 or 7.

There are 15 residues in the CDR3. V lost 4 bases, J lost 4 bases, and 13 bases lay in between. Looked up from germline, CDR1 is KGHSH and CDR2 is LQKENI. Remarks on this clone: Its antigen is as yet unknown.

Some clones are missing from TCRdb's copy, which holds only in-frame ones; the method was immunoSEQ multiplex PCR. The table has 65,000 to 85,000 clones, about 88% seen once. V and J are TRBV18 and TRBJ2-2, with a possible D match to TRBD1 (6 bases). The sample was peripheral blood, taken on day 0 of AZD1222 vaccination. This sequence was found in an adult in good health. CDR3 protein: CASSQQGFSTGELFF. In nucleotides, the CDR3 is TGTGCCAGCTCACAGCAGGGGTTCAGCACCGGGGAGCTGTTTTTT.